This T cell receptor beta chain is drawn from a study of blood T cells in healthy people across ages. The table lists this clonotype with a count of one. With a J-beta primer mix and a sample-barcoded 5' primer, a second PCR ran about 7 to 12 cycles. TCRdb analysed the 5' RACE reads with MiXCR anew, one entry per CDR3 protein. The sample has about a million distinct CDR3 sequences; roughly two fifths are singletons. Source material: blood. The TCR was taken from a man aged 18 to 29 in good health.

CDR3 sequence reads: CAISESGFSGANVLTF. CDR3 bases: TGTGCCATCAGTGAGTCAGGCTTCTCTGGGGCCAACGTCCTGACTTTC. This chain joins TRBV10-3 and TRBJ2-6; D remains unclear. This CDR3 contains 16 residues. Germline values: CDR1 ENHRY, CDR2 SYGVKD. V lost 0 bases to trimming and J lost 0 bases, with 6 bases between them.